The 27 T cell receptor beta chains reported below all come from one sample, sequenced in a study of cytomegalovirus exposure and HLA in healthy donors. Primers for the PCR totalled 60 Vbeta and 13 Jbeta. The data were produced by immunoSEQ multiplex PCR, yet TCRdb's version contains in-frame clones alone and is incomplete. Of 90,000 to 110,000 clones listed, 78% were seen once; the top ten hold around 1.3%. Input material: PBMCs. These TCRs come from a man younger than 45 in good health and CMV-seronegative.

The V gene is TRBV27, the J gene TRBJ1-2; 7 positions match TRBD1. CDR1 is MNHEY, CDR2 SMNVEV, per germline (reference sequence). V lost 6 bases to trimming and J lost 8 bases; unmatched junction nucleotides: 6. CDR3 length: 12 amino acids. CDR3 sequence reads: CASRPQGEGYTF. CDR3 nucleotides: TGTGCCAGCAGACCCCAGGGGGAGGGCTACACCTTC.

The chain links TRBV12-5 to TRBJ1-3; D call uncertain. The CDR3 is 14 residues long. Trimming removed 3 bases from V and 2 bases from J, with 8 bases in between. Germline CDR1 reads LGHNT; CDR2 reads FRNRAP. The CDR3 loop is CASGFAGTGNTIYF. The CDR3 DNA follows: TGTGCTAGTGGTTTTGCGGGGACTGGAAACACCATATATTTT.

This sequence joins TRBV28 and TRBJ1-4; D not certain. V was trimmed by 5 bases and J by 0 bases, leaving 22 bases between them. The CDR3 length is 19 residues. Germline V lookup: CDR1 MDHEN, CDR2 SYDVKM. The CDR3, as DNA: TGTGCCAGCAGTGGTACACTAATTCAGACGGTGACAACTAATGAAAAACTGTTTTTT. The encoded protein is CASSGTLIQTVTTNEKLFF.

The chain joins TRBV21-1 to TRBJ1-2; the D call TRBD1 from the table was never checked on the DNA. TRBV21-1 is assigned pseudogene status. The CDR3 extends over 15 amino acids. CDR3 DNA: TGTGCCAGCAGCAAGTTTCCAGGGCCTAACTATGGCTACACCTTC. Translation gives CASSKFPGPNYGYTF.

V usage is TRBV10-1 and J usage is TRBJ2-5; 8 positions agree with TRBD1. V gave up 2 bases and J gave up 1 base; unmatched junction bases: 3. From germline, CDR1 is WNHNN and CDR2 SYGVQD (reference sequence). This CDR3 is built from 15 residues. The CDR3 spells CASSEGGTGQETQYF. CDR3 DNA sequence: TGCGCCAGCAGTGAGGGGGGGACAGGCCAAGAGACCCAGTACTTC.

The DNA for the CDR3 is TGTGCCAGCAGCCTGACCGGGACAGGGAGAGAGACCCAGTACTTC. Translated: CASSLTGTGRETQYF. The chain carries TRBV5-8 and TRBJ2-5; TRBD1 matches at 9 bases. V lost 4 bases and J lost 4; bases outside the gene matches: 8. The germline V gene has CDR1 SGHTS and CDR2 YDEGEE. The CDR3 runs 15 residues.

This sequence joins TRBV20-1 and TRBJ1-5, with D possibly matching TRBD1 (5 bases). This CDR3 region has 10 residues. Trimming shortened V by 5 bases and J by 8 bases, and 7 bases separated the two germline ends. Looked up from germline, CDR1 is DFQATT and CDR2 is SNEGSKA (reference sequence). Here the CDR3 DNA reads TGCAGTGCTCAAGGGGAGCCCCAGCATTTT. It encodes CSAQGEPQHF.

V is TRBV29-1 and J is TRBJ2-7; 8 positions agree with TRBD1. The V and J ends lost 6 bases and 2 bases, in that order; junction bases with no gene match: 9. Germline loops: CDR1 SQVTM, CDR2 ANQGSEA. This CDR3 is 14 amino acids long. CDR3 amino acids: CSVVGTGATYEQYF. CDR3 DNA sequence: TGCAGCGTGGTAGGGACAGGAGCAACCTACGAGCAGTACTTC.

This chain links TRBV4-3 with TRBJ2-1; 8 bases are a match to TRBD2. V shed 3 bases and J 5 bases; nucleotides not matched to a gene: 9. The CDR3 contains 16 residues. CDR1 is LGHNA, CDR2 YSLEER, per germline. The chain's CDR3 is CASSHISGKGDNEQFF. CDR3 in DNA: TGCGCCAGCAGCCATATTAGCGGGAAGGGTGACAATGAGCAGTTCTTC.

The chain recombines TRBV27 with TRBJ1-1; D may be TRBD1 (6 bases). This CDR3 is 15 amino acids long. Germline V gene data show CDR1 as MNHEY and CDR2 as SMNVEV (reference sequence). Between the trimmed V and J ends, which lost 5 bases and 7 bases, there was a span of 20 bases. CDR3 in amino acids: CASSTSTGYNCEAFF. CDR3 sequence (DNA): TGTGCCAGCAGTACATCTACAGGGTACAACTGTGAAGCTTTCTTT.

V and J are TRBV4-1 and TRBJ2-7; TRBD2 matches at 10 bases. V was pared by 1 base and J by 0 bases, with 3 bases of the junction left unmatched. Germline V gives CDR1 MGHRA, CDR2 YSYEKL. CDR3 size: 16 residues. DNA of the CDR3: TGCGCCAGCAGCCAAGGGACTAGCGGATTCTCCTACGAGCAGTACTTC. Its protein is CASSQGTSGFSYEQYF.

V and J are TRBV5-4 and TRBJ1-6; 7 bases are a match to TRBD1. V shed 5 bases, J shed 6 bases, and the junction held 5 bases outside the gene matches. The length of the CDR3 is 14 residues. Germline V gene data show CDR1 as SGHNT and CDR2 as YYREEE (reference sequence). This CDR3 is CASSSQGSNSPLHF. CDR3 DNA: TGTGCCAGCAGTTCACAGGGGTCTAATTCACCCCTCCACTTT.

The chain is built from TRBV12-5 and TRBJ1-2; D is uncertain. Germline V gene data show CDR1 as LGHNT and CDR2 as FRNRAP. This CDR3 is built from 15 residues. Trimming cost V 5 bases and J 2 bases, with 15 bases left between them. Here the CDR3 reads CASGIPPNENYGYTF. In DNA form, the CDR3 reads TGTGCTAGTGGTATCCCCCCGAATGAGAACTATGGCTACACCTTC.

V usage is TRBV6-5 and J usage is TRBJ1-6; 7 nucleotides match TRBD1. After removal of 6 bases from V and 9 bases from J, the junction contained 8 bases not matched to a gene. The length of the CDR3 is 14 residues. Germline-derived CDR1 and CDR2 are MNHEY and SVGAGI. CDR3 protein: CASRLTDRSSPLHF. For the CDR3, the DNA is TGTGCCAGCAGGCTAACGGACAGGAGTTCACCCCTCCACTTT.

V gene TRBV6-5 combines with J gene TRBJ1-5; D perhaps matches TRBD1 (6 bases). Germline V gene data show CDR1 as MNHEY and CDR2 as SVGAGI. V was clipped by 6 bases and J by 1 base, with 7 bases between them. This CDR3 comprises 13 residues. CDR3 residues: CASRDSSNQPQHF. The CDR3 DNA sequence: TGTGCCAGCAGGGACAGCAGCAATCAGCCCCAGCATTTT.

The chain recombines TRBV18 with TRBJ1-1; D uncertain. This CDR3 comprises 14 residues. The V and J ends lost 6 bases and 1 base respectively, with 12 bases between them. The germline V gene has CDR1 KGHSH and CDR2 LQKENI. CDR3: CASSLAEANTEAFF. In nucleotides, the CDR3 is TGTGCCAGCTCCCTAGCGGAGGCGAACACTGAAGCTTTCTTT.

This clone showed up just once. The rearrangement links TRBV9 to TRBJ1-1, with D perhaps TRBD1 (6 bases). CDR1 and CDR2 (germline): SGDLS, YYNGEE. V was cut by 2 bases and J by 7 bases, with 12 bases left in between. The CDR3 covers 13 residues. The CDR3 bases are TGTGCCAGCAGCGTCGATCACAGGGATGAAGCTTTCTTT. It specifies CASSVDHRDEAFF.

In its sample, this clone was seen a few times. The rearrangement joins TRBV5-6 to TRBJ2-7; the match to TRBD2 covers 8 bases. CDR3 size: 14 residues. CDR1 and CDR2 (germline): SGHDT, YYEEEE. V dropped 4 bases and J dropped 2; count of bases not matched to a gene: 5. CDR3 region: CASSLSGLAYEQYF. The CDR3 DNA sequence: TGTGCCAGCAGCCTTTCGGGACTAGCCTACGAGCAGTACTTC.

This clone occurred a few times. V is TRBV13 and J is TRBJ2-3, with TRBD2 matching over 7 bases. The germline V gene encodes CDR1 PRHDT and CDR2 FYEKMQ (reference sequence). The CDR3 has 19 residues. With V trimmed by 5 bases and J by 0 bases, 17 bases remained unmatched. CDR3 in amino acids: CASSNWGGYTANSTDTQYF. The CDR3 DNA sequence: TGTGCCAGCAGCAATTGGGGGGGGTACACCGCCAATAGCACAGATACGCAGTATTTT.

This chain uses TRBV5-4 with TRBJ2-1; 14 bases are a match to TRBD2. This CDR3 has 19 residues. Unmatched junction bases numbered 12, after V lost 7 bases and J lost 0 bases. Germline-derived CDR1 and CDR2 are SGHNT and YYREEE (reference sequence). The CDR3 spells CASRSLWGTSGSSYNEQFF. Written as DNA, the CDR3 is TGTGCCAGCCGCAGCTTGTGGGGGACTAGCGGGAGCTCCTACAATGAGCAGTTCTTC.

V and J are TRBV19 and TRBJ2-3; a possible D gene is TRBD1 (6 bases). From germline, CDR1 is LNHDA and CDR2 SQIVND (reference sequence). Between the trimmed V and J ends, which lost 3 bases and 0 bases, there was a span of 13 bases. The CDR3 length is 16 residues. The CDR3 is CASSILGAQSTDTQYF. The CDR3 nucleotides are TGTGCCAGTAGTATCTTGGGGGCTCAGAGCACAGATACGCAGTATTTT.

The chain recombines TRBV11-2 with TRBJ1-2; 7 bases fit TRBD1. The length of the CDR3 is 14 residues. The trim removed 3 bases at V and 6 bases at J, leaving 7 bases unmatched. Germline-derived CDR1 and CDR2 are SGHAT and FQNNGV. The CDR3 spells CASSFGTASDGYTF. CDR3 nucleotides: TGTGCCAGCAGCTTTGGGACAGCCAGCGATGGCTACACCTTC.

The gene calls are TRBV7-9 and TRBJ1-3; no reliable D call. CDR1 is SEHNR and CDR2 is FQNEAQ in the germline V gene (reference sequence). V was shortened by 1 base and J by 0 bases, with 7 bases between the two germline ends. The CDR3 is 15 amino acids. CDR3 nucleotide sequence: TGTGCCAGCAGCTTAGACAGACACTCTGGAAACACCATATATTTT. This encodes CASSLDRHSGNTIYF.

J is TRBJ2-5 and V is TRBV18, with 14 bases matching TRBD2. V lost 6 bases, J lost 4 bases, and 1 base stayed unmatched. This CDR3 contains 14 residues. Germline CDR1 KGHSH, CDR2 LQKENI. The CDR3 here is CASSGLAGGETQYF. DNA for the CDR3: TGTGCCAGCTCTGGACTAGCGGGGGGAGAGACCCAGTACTTC.

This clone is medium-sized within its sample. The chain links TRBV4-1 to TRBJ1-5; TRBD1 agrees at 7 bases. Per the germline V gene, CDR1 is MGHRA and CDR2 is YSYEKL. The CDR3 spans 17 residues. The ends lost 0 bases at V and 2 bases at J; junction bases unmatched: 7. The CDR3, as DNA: TGCGCCAGCAGCCAAGATACAGGGGACAGAGGCAATCAGCCCCAGCATTTT. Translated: CASSQDTGDRGNQPQHF.

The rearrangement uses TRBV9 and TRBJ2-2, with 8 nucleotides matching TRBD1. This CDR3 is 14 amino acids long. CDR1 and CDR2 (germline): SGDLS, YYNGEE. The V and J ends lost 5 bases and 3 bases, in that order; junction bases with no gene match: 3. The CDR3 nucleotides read TGTGCCAGCAGGGACAGGGAATACACCGGGGAGCTGTTTTTT. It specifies CASRDREYTGELFF.

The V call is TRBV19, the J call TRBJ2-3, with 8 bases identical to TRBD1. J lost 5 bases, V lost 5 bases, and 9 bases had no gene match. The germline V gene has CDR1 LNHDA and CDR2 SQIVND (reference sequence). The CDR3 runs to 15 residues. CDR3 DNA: TGTGCCAGTAGTGGACACAGGGGGGCCGGAGATACGCAGTATTTT. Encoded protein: CASSGHRGAGDTQYF.